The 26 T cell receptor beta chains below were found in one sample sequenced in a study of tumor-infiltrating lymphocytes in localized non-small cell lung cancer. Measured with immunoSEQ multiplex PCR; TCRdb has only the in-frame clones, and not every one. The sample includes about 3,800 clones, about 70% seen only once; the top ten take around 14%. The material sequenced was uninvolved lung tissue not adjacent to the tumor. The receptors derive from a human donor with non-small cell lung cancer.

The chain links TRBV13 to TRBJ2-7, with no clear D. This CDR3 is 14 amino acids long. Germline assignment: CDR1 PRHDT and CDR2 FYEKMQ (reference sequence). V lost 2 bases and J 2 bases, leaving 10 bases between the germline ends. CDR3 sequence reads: CASSLKGSPYEQYF. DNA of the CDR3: TGTGCCAGCAGCTTAAAAGGGTCCCCCTACGAGCAGTACTTC.

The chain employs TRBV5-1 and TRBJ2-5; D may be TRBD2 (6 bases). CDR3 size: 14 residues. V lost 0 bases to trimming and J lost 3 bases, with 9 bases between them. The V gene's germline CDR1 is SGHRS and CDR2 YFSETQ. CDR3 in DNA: TGCGCCAGCAGCTTGGGGGTAGCGGAAGAGACCCAGTACTTC. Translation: CASSLGVAEETQYF.

For the CDR3, the DNA is TGTGCCAGCAGCCCCAAAAACCGGTGGAACACCGGGGAGCTGTTTTTT. The encoded protein is CASSPKNRWNTGELFF. V is TRBV7-2 and J is TRBJ2-2; D call uncertain. The CDR3 runs 16 residues. V gave up 5 bases and J gave up 1 base, with 14 bases separating them. The V gene's germline CDR1 is SGHTA and CDR2 FQGNSA.

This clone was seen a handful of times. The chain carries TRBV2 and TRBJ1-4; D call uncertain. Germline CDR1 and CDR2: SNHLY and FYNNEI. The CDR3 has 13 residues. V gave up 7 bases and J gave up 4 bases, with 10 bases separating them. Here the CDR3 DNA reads TGTGCCAGCAAAGACAACGTTAATGAAAAACTGTTTTTT. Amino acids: CASKDNVNEKLFF.

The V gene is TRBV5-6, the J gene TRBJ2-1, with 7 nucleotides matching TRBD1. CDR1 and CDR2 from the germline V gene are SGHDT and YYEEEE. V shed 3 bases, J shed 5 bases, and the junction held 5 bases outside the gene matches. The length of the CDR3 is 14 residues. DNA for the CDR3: TGTGCCAGCAGCTCGCCGGGACAGAACAATGAGCAGTTCTTC. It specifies CASSSPGQNNEQFF.

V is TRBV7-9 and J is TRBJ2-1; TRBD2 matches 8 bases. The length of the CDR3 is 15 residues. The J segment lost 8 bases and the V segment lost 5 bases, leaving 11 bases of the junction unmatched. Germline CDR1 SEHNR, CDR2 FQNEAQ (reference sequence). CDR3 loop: CASSNSGGLPDEQFF. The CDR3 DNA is TGTGCCAGCAGCAACAGCGGGGGTCTCCCAGATGAGCAGTTCTTC.

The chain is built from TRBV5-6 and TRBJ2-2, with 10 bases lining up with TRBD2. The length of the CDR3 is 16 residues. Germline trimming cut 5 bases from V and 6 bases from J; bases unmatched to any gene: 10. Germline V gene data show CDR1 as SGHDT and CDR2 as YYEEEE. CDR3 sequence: CASRTRLAGFSGELFF. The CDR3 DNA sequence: TGTGCCAGCAGAACGAGACTAGCGGGCTTCTCCGGGGAGCTGTTTTTT.

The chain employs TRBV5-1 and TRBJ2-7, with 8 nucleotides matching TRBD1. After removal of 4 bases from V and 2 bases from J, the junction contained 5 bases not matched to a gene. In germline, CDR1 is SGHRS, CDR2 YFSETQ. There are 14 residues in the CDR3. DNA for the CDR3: TGCGCCAGCAGCCCCGTGGACAGGGCCTACGAGCAGTACTTC. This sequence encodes CASSPVDRAYEQYF.

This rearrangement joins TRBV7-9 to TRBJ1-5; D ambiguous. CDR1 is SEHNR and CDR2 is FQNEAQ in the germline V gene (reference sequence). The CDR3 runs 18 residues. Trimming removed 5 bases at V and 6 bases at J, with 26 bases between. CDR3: CASSPHPSPGKKSQPQHF. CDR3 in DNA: TGTGCCAGCAGCCCTCACCCATCCCCGGGAAAGAAAAGTCAGCCCCAGCATTTT. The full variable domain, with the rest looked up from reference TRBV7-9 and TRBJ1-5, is DTGVSQNPRHKITKRGQNVTFRCDPISEHNRLYWYRQTLGQGPEFLTYFQNEAQLEKSRLLSDRFSAERPKGSFSTLEIQRTEQGDSAMYLCASSPHPSPGKKSQPQHFGDGTRLSIL.

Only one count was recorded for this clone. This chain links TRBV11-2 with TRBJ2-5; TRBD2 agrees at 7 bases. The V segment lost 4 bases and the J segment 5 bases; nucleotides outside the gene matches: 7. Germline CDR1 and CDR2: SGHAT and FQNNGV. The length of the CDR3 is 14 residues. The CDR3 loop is CASSYSGGLETQYF. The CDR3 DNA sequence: TGTGCCAGCAGCTACTCGGGAGGTCTGGAGACCCAGTACTTC.

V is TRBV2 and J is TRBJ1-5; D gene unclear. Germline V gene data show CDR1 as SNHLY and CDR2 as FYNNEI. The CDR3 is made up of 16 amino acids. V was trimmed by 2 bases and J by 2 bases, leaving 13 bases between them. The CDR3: CASSERVDVGNQPQHF. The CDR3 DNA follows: TGTGCCAGCAGTGAAAGGGTGGACGTGGGCAATCAGCCCCAGCATTTT.

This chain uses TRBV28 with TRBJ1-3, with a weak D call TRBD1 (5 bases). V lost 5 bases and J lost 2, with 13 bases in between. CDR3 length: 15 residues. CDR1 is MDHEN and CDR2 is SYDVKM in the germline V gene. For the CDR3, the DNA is TGTGCCAGCAGTACCGGGGGGATCCCTGGAAACACCATATATTTT. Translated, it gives CASSTGGIPGNTIYF.

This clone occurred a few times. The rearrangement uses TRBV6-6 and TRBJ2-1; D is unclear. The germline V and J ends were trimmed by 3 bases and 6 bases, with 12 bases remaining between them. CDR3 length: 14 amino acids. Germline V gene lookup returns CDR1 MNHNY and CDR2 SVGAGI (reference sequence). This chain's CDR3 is CASSYNAASNEQFF. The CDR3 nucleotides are TGTGCCAGCAGTTATAATGCGGCATCCAATGAGCAGTTCTTC.

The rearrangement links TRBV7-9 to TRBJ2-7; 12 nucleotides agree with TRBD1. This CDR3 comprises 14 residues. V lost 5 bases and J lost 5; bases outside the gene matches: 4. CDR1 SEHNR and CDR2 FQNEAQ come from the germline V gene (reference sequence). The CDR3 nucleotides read TGTGCCAGCAGCCTTGGGACAGGGGGCCACGAGCAGTACTTC. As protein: CASSLGTGGHEQYF.

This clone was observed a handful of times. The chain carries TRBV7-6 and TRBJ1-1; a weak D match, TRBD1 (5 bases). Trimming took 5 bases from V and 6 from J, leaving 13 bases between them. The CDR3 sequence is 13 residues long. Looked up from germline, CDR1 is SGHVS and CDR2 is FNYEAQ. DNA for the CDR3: TGTGCCAGCAGCACAAGCCAGGGTGCTGAAGCTTTCTTT. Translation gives CASSTSQGAEAFF.

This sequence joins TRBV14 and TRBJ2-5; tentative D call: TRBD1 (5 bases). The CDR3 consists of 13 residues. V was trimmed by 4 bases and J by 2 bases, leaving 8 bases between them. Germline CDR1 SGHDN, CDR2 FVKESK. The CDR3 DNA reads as TGTGCCAGCAGCCTGACAGAGCAAGAGACCCAGTACTTC. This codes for CASSLTEQETQYF.

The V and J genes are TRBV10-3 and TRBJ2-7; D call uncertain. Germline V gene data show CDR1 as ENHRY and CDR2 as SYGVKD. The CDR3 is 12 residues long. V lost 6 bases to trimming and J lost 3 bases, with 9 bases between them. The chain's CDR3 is CAIRDENYEQYF. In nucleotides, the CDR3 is TGTGCCATCAGAGACGAGAACTACGAGCAGTACTTC.

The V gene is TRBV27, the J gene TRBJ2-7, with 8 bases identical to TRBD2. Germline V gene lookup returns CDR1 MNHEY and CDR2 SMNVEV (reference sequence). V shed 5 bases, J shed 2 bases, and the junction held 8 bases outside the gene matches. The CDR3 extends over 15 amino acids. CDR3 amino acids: CASSRAGAGAYEQYF. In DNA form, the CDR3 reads TGTGCCAGCAGTAGGGCCGGAGCGGGAGCCTACGAGCAGTACTTC.

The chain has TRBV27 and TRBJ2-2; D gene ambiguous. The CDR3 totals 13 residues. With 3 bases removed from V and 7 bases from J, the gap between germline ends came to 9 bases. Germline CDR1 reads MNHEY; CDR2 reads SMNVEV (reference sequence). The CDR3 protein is CASSLFSGGELFF. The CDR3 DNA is TGTGCCAGCAGTTTGTTTAGTGGCGGGGAGCTGTTTTTT.

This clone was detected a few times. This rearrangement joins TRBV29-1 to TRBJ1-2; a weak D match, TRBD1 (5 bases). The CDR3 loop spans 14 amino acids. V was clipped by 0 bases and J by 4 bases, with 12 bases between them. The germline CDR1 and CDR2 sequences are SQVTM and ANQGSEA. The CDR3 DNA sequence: TGCAGCGTTGAAGAAGACGAGGGGATCTATGGCTACACCTTC. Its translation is CSVEEDEGIYGYTF.

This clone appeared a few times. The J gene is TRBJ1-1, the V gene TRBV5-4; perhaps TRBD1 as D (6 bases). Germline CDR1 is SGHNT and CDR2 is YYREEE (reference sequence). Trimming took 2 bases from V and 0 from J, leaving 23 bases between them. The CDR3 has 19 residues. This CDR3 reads CASSFRRGGGPTMNTEAFF. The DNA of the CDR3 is TGTGCCAGCAGCTTTAGAAGGGGAGGGGGGCCTACAATGAACACTGAAGCTTTCTTT.

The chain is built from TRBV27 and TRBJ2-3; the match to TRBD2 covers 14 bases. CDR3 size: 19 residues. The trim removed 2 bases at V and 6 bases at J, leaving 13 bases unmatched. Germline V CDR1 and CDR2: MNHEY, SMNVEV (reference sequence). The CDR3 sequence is CASSLRGTSGGPGADTQYF. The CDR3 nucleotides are TGTGCCAGCAGTTTAAGGGGGACTAGCGGGGGCCCCGGGGCGGATACGCAGTATTTT.

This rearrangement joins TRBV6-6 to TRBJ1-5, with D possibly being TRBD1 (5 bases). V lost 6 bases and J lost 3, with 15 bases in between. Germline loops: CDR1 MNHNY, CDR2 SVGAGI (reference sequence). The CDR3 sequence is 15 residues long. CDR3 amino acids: CASSLLGTDNQPQHF. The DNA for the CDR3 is TGTGCCAGCAGCTTACTTGGGACGGACAATCAGCCCCAGCATTTT.

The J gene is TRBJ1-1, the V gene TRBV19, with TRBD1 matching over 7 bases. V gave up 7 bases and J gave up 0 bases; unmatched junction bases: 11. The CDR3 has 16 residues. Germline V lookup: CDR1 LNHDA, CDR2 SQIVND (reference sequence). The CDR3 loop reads CASKEETGRMNTEAFF. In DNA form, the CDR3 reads TGTGCCAGTAAGGAGGAGACAGGGCGTATGAACACTGAAGCTTTCTTT.

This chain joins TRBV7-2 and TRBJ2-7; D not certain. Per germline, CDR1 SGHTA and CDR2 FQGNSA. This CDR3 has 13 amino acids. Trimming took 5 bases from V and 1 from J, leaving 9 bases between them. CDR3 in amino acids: CASSLQTSYEQYF. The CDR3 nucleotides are TGTGCCAGCAGCCTCCAGACTTCCTACGAGCAGTACTTC.

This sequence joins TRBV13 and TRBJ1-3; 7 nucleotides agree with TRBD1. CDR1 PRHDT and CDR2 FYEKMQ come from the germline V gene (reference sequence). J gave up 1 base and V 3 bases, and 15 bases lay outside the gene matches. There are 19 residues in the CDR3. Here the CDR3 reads CASSFTARGGAGSGNTIYF. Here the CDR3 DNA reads TGTGCCAGCAGCTTCACGGCAAGAGGGGGCGCGGGGTCTGGAAACACCATATATTTT.